This TCR beta chain was observed in a study of T cells in Graves' hyperthyroidism and ophthalmopathy. Across the whole study: Peripheral blood collection took place at initial diagnosis, before any treatment. Findings and caveats of the study: Blood samples included most of the expanded thyroid clonotypes exceeding 0.001.

The CDR3 loop spans 16 amino acids. The V gene lost 3 bases and the J gene lost 0 bases, with 9 bases spanning the gap. The germline V gene encodes CDR1 MGHDK and CDR2 SYGVNS. The source material, RNA transcripts, was used to amplify TCR beta CDR3 regions. HTBI primers were used for first-round RT-PCR of the TCR CDR3. TCRdb processed the multiplex PCR reads anew with MiXCR; each CDR3 protein has one entry. The sample records approximately 530,000 distinct CDR3 sequences, 20% being singletons. It was uncontrolled infection, other autoimmune disease, pregnancy or lactation that excluded patients. Notes on this clonotype: What it binds is not known.

The rearrangement joins TRBV25-1 to TRBJ1-6; D gene uncertain. The receptor comes from a man aged 40-50 years with Graves' ophthalmopathy. Sequencing was performed on blood. The CDR3 reads CASSEGKGSYNSPLHF. The CDR3 DNA reads as TGTGCCAGCAGTGAGGGAAAGGGCTCCTATAATTCACCCCTCCACTTT.